One sample yielded the 28 T cell receptor beta chains listed below, sequenced in a study of blood T cell repertoires in COVID-19. This table comes from immunoSEQ multiplex PCR, and its TCRdb copy is limited to in-frame clones, with some not included. Among around 300,000 clones listed, about 93% were seen once. Sequencing input: peripheral blood. The receptors here all came from a woman aged 25 to 39 with COVID-19, enrolled during active disease.

The CDR3 nucleotides read TGTGCCAGCAGCCATTCTGGGACAGGGGGCTACACCTTC. Encoded protein: CASSHSGTGGYTF. The chain is built from TRBV7-3 and TRBJ1-2, with 9 bases identical to TRBD1. After removal of 5 bases from V and 8 bases from J, the junction contained 6 bases not matched to a gene. The CDR3 sequence is 13 residues long. Germline values: CDR1 SGHTA, CDR2 FQGTGA.

This clone came up once. The chain recombines TRBV6-5 with TRBJ2-1, with unresolved D. CDR3 length: 12 residues. Germline CDR1 and CDR2: MNHEY and SVGAGI. Trimming cost V 5 bases and J 7 bases, with 9 bases left between them. The CDR3 DNA sequence: TGTGCCAGCAGTACCCCGCGGAATGAGCAGTTCTTC. It is translated as CASSTPRNEQFF.

The chain recombines TRBV9 with TRBJ1-4; tentatively, D is TRBD1 (5 bases). The V gene lost 0 bases and the J gene lost 11 bases, with 8 bases spanning the gap. Germline V gives CDR1 SGDLS, CDR2 YYNGEE. The CDR3 has 12 residues. CDR3 amino acids: CASSVVGGKLFF. The CDR3 DNA reads TGTGCCAGCAGCGTAGTTGGGGGGAAACTGTTTTTT.

J is TRBJ2-7 and V is TRBV9, with 7 bases lining up with TRBD1. Germline trimming cut 0 bases from V and 0 bases from J; bases unmatched to any gene: 3. CDR1 and CDR2 (germline): SGDLS, YYNGEE. The CDR3 consists of 15 residues. The CDR3 reads CASSVGQGFSYEQYF. CDR3 coding DNA: TGTGCCAGCAGCGTAGGACAGGGCTTCTCCTACGAGCAGTACTTC.

CDR3 in amino acids: CASSSPLGSGSTDTQYF. The DNA for the CDR3 is TGTGCCAGCAGCTCCCCGTTGGGTAGCGGGAGCACAGATACGCAGTATTTT. The V call is TRBV11-2, the J call TRBJ2-3; TRBD2 aligns across 7 bases. The CDR3 runs 17 residues. The J segment lost 0 bases and the V segment lost 4 bases, leaving 10 bases of the junction unmatched. Germline V gene sequence: CDR1 SGHAT, CDR2 FQNNGV.

J is TRBJ1-1 and V is TRBV9; a possible D gene is TRBD1 (5 bases). Germline values: CDR1 SGDLS, CDR2 YYNGEE. V was pared by 0 bases and J by 11 bases, with 14 bases between. This CDR3 is 13 amino acids long. This CDR3 is CASSVDWGDRAFF. In DNA form, the CDR3 reads TGTGCCAGCAGCGTAGATTGGGGGGATCGGGCTTTCTTT.

As to this clone: At one boundary the junction diverges from the germline segment, which might be a read error. The chain carries TRBV7-7 and TRBJ2-2; the D gene is possibly TRBD1 (6 bases). Germline CDR1 reads SSHAT; CDR2 reads FNYEAQ (reference sequence). This CDR3 spans 15 amino acids. CDR3 region: CASSHRAPNTGELFF. The DNA for the CDR3 is TGTGCTAGCAGCCACAGGGCCCCGAACACCGGGGAGCTGTTTTTT.

The chain couples TRBV2 to TRBJ2-1; 11 bases fit TRBD2. Unmatched junction bases numbered 5, after V lost 6 bases and J lost 4 bases. This CDR3 has 15 residues. Per germline, CDR1 SNHLY and CDR2 FYNNEI. CDR3 residues: CASRALAGAYNEQFF. The CDR3 DNA reads as TGTGCCAGCAGGGCACTAGCGGGAGCATACAATGAGCAGTTCTTC.

Turning to this clone: This CDR3 is also generated by other DNA sequences in the sample. The chain couples TRBV6-1 to TRBJ1-1; 7 bases map to TRBD1. The germline V gene encodes CDR1 MNHNS and CDR2 SASEGT. The CDR3 has 12 residues. With 2 bases clipped from V and 8 bases from J, the junction kept 2 bases outside the gene matches. Here the CDR3 DNA reads TGTGCCAGCAGTGAAAGGGGGCTGGAAGCTTTCTTT. Translating gives CASSERGLEAFF.

CDR3 in DNA: TGCGCCAGCAGCCAAGGGTGGGGACTGAACTATGGCTACACCTTC. As protein: CASSQGWGLNYGYTF. This chain uses TRBV4-3 with TRBJ1-2; tentatively, D is TRBD1 (5 bases). The CDR3 extends over 15 amino acids. V lost 1 base and J lost 2, with 11 bases in between. In germline, CDR1 is LGHNA, CDR2 YSLEER.

The J gene is TRBJ2-7, the V gene TRBV11-2, with TRBD1 as a possible D gene (5 bases). V lost 4 bases and J 0 bases, leaving 10 bases between the germline ends. Germline CDR1 SGHAT, CDR2 FQNNGV. The CDR3 extends over 14 amino acids. The CDR3 region is CASSSRQSSYEQYF. In DNA form, the CDR3 reads TGTGCCAGCAGCTCGCGACAGAGCTCCTACGAGCAGTACTTC.

The chain joins TRBV13 to TRBJ2-7; 7 nucleotides line up with TRBD2. The CDR3 has 15 residues. V lost 2 bases, J lost 3 bases, and 7 bases stayed unmatched. The germline gives CDR1 PRHDT, CDR2 FYEKMQ (reference sequence). CDR3 loop: CASSLKGGPDYEQYF. The CDR3 coding sequence is TGTGCCAGCAGCTTAAAGGGAGGGCCGGACTACGAGCAGTACTTC.

The rearrangement joins TRBV5-1 to TRBJ1-4; the D gene is possibly TRBD1 (6 bases). Germline CDR1 and CDR2: SGHRS and YFSETQ. V gave up 4 bases and J gave up 8 bases, with 12 bases separating them. CDR3 length: 13 residues. The CDR3, as DNA: TGCGCCAGCAGCACTGGGGGCGGGGAAAAACTGTTTTTT. Protein product: CASSTGGGEKLFF.

The CDR3 nucleotides are TGTGCCAGCACGGTGGGGAGGGTCGGCTACAATGAGCAGTTCTTC. It codes for CASTVGRVGYNEQFF. V gene TRBV2 combines with J gene TRBJ2-1; 7 positions match TRBD2. The CDR3 covers 15 residues. Unmatched junction bases numbered 9, after V lost 7 bases and J lost 3 bases. Germline V CDR1 and CDR2: SNHLY, FYNNEI.

V gene TRBV30 combines with J gene TRBJ2-5; 12 nucleotides agree with TRBD2. Germline V CDR1 and CDR2: GTSNPN, SVGIG (reference sequence). The CDR3 totals 15 residues. The V segment lost 4 bases and the J segment 0 bases; nucleotides outside the gene matches: 3. Here the CDR3 DNA reads TGTGCCTGGACCCTAGCGGGAGGGTACCAAGAGACCCAGTACTTC. Protein product: CAWTLAGGYQETQYF.

In this sample, this clone turned up once. V gene TRBV13 combines with J gene TRBJ1-1; 8 bases are shared with TRBD1. The germline gives CDR1 PRHDT, CDR2 FYEKMQ (reference sequence). Germline trimming cut 5 bases from V and 1 base from J; bases unmatched to any gene: 9. The CDR3 totals 16 residues. The CDR3 loop reads CASSPRTGRGNTEAFF. The CDR3 DNA reads as TGTGCCAGCAGCCCCCGGACAGGGAGGGGGAACACTGAAGCTTTCTTT.

This clone has just one count. This chain uses TRBV7-9 with TRBJ2-1, with 12 bases fitting TRBD2. After removal of 5 bases from V and 6 bases from J, the junction contained 5 bases not matched to a gene. This CDR3 has 15 amino acids. Germline V CDR1 and CDR2: SEHNR, FQNEAQ (reference sequence). The CDR3 sequence: CASSRLAGESNEQFF. The DNA for the CDR3 is TGTGCCAGCAGCCGACTAGCGGGAGAGAGCAATGAGCAGTTCTTC.

The V call is TRBV2, the J call TRBJ1-5, with 7 positions matching TRBD1. CDR1 and CDR2 (germline): SNHLY, FYNNEI. The CDR3 length is 14 residues. With 2 bases clipped from V and 7 bases from J, the junction kept 5 bases outside the gene matches. The DNA for the CDR3 is TGTGCCAGCAGTGAAAGTGACAGGGCCCAGCCCCAGCATTTT. It specifies CASSESDRAQPQHF.

This clone was recorded once. CDR3 nucleotide sequence: TGTGCCATCAGAGCAACAGGGGTGGCGTACGAGCAGTACTTC. Translation: CAIRATGVAYEQYF. The J gene is TRBJ2-7, the V gene TRBV10-3; 7 nucleotides line up with TRBD1. J gave up 4 bases and V 6 bases, and 9 bases lay outside the gene matches. This CDR3 has 14 residues. Germline CDR1 reads ENHRY; CDR2 reads SYGVKD.

The rearrangement links TRBV5-3 to TRBJ1-2; no definite D call. TRBV5-3 is treated as an ORF (open reading frame) with a function not yet certain. The CDR3 spans 14 residues. V was clipped by 6 bases and J by 4 bases, with 16 bases between them. CDR3 DNA sequence: TGTGCCAGAATCCCACGGCCGGGGATCTATGGCTACACCTTC. It codes for CARIPRPGIYGYTF.

This chain joins TRBV5-4 and TRBJ1-2; the match to TRBD1 covers 7 bases. CDR3 length: 15 residues. Trimming cost V 0 bases and J 3 bases; bases outside gene matches: 5. Germline V gives CDR1 SGHNT, CDR2 YYREEE (reference sequence). This CDR3 reads CASSLDSTGDYGYTF. The CDR3 DNA follows: TGTGCCAGCAGCTTGGATAGTACAGGGGACTATGGCTACACCTTC.

V usage is TRBV6-6 and J usage is TRBJ1-1, with a possible D match to TRBD1 (6 bases). Germline assignment: CDR1 MNHNY and CDR2 SVGAGI (reference sequence). V lost 5 bases and J lost 5, with 9 bases in between. The CDR3 is 12 amino acids. The CDR3 loop is CASSPTGTEAFF. The DNA for the CDR3 is TGTGCCAGCAGTCCTACAGGGACTGAAGCTTTCTTT.

The gene calls are TRBV16 and TRBJ2-7, with D perhaps TRBD1 (5 bases). CDR1 is KGHSY and CDR2 is FQNENV in the germline V gene. This CDR3 is built from 14 residues. The V and J ends lost 2 bases and 1 base respectively, with 9 bases between them. The DNA for the CDR3 is TGTGCCAGCAGCCAACTCGACAGTTCCTACGAGCAGTACTTC. Translation: CASSQLDSSYEQYF.

The chain combines TRBV10-3 with TRBJ1-1; D gene uncertain. Deletions cut 8 bases from V and 1 base from J, with 8 bases between. CDR3 size: 12 residues. The germline gives CDR1 ENHRY, CDR2 SYGVKD. The CDR3 bases are TGTGCCATCCAGGCTAAGAACACTGAAGCTTTCTTT. Its translation: CAIQAKNTEAFF.

V gene TRBV11-2 combines with J gene TRBJ1-2, with D unresolved. Germline CDR1 is SGHAT and CDR2 is FQNNGV. The CDR3 sequence is 14 residues long. V shed 1 base and J shed 8 bases, with 14 bases lying between them. Here the CDR3 reads CASSLVGMVGGYTF. In DNA, the CDR3 is TGTGCCAGCAGCTTAGTTGGTATGGTGGGCGGCTACACCTTC. Looking up the rest from reference TRBV11-2 and TRBJ1-2 gives the full variable domain: EAGVAQSPRYKIIEKRQSVAFWCNPISGHATLYWYQQILGQGPKLLIQFQNNGVVDDSQLPKDRFSAERLKGVDSTLKIQPAKLEDSAVYLCASSLVGMVGGYTFGSGTRLTVV.

The chain is built from TRBV5-6 and TRBJ1-1; D might be TRBD1 (5 bases). The ends were cut back, 4 bases at V and 7 bases at J, with 14 bases in the middle. The CDR3 extends over 13 amino acids. CDR1 is SGHDT, CDR2 YYEEEE, per germline. The CDR3 DNA is TGTGCCAGCAGCCCCCCAGGGCAGAATGAAGCTTTCTTT. It is translated as CASSPPGQNEAFF.

This sequence joins TRBV7-3 and TRBJ2-5; unclear D gene. CDR1 is SGHTA and CDR2 is FQGTGA in the germline V gene. Trimming shortened V by 1 base and J by 5 bases, and 14 bases separated the two germline ends. The CDR3 runs to 15 residues. This CDR3 is CASSLRVGLSETQYF. In nucleotides, the CDR3 is TGTGCCAGCAGCTTAAGGGTTGGGCTGAGCGAGACCCAGTACTTC.

Written as DNA, the CDR3 is TGTGCCAGTAGTATAGGACTAAGCACTGAAGCTTTCTTT. It specifies CASSIGLSTEAFF. V and J are TRBV19 and TRBJ1-1, with D hard to call. The germline gives CDR1 LNHDA, CDR2 SQIVND (reference sequence). Trimming cost V 1 base and J 4 bases, with 7 bases left between them. The CDR3 has 13 residues.